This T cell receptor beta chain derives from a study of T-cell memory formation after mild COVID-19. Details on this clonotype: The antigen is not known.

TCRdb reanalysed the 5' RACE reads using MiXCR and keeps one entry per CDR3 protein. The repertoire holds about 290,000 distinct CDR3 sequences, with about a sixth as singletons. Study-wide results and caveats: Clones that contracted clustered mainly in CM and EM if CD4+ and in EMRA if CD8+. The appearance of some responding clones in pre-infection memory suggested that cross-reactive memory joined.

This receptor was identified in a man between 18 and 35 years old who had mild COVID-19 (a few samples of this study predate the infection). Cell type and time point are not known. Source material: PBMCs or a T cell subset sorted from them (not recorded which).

The CDR3 region has the DNA TGCGCCAGCAGCTTTGGCAACTCCTACAATGAGCAGTTCTTC. This gives the protein CASSFGNSYNEQFF. The J gene is TRBJ2-1, the V gene TRBV5-1; no reliable D call. The CDR3 totals 14 residues. The V gene's germline CDR1 is SGHRS and CDR2 YFSETQ. Trimming cost V 2 bases and J 0 bases, with 6 bases left between them.